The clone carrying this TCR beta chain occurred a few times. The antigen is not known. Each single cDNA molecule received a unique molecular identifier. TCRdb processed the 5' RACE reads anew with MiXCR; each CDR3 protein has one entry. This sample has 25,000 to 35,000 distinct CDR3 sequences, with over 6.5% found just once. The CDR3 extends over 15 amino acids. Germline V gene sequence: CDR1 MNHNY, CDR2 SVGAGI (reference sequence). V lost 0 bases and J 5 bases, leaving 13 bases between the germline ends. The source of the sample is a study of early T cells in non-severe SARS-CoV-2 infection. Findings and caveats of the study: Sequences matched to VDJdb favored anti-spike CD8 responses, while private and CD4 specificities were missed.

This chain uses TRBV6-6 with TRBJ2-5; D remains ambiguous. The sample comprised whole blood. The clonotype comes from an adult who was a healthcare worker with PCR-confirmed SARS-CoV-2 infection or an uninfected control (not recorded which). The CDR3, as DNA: TGTGCCAGCAGTTACTCTGGCCTAGGCGTGGAGACCCAGTACTTC. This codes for CASSYSGLGVETQYF.